The TCR beta chain under discussion was sequenced for a study of blood T cells in healthy people across ages. Study-wide results and caveats: Per million T cells, TCR beta diversity dropped about linearly as age rose.

A J-beta primer mix and a sample-barcoded 5' primer were used in a second PCR of about 6 to 12 cycles. Carrying 12 random nucleotides, a template-switch adaptor labeled each individual cDNA molecule. MiXCR, applied by TCRdb to the 5' RACE reads, yields one record per CDR3 protein. The sample contains over 950,000 distinct CDR3 sequences, roughly 51% of which appear only once. Donors each provided approximately 9.6 milliliters of peripheral blood. The V gene's germline CDR1 is MDHEN and CDR2 SYDVKM. The CDR3 totals 13 residues. Trimming took 5 bases from V and 6 from J, leaving 13 bases between them. About this clonotype: As yet, its antigen is unknown.

The specimen was blood. This clonotype was obtained from a woman in her sixties or seventies in good health. V usage is TRBV28 and J usage is TRBJ1-2; D is uncertain. Here the CDR3 DNA reads TGTGCCAGCAGTGATCGGGGAGTAGATGGCTACACCTTC. Amino acid sequence: CASSDRGVDGYTF.